The TCR beta chain under discussion was sequenced for a study of T cell responses to AZD1222 COVID-19 vaccine. This table comes from immunoSEQ multiplex PCR, and its TCRdb copy is limited to in-frame clones, with some not included. The sample lists roughly 130,000 clones, approximately 85% seen once, with roughly 7.4% in the top ten. Points on this clone: Its antigen is currently unknown.

The study, taken as a whole, reports: White British donors predominated, females outnumbered males, and clonal diversity was possibly underestimated. Only five to seven individuals given AZD1222 were seropositive at baseline. CD4 TCRs linked to vaccination spanned spike, dominating at 160-218 and 743-854.

The receptor was derived from an adult in good health. Here the sequenced sample was peripheral blood, taken on day 0 of AZD1222 vaccination.

The CDR3 nucleotides read TGTGCCAGCAGCGAGACATCACGTACCACTGAAGCTTTCTTT. Its protein is CASSETSRTTEAFF. The chain recombines TRBV6-5 with TRBJ1-1; D call uncertain. The CDR3 loop spans 14 amino acids. V shed 6 bases and J shed 4 bases, with 15 bases lying between them. CDR1 and CDR2 (germline): MNHEY, SVGAGI.